Listed below are T cell receptor beta chains from one sample, sequenced in a study of somatic mutations in cytotoxic T cells in rheumatoid arthritis. The protocol was immunoSEQ multiplex PCR, while the TCRdb copy is restricted to in-frame clones and leaves out a portion. The sample includes 20,000 or so clones, roughly 85% seen only once; the top ten take under 9%. What was sequenced was CD8+ T cells sorted from blood. The receptors derive from a woman aged 40 to 50 with rheumatoid arthritis. The CDR3 runs from the conserved cysteine through the conserved F or W. Fields, in order: D gene, J gene, V gene, clone size, CDR3 protein, CDR3 DNA. The D gene is left open where the match is weak. Not every row has a clone size; where given, it reads once, few, many or a size class.

>-|TRBJ1-1|TRBV6-1|-
CASSEVRTEAFF
TGTGCCAGCAGTGAAGTTAGAACTGAAGCTTTCTTT
>TRBD1|TRBJ2-1|TRBV5-1|-
CASGGQGAYNEQFF
TGCGCCAGCGGGGGACAGGGGGCCTACAATGAGCAGTTCTTC
>-|TRBJ2-5|TRBV9|-
CASSVGQDRETQYF
TGTGCCAGCAGCGTAGGGCAGGATCGAGAGACCCAGTACTTC
>-|TRBJ2-1|TRBV6-5|-
CASSYLGGSYNEQFF
TGTGCCAGCAGTTACTTAGGGGGCTCCTACAATGAGCAGTTCTTC
>-|TRBJ2-7|TRBV6-1|-
CASSVTDTYEQYF
TGTGCCAGCAGTGTGACAGACACCTACGAGCAGTACTTC
>-|TRBJ2-2|TRBV7-9|-
CASSLGGSAGELFF
TGTGCCAGCAGCTTAGGAGGGTCGGCCGGGGAGCTGTTTTTT
>TRBD2|TRBJ2-5|TRBV5-1|-
CASSPGVAGGPVETQYF
TGCGCCAGCAGCCCAGGGGTAGCGGGGGGGCCCGTAGAGACCCAGTACTTC
>-|TRBJ2-3|TRBV5-1|-
CASSLEGPSTDTQYF
TGCGCCAGCAGCTTGGAGGGGCCGAGCACAGATACGCAGTATTTT
>-|TRBJ2-1|TRBV9|-
CASSVGAGSYNEQFF
TGTGCCAGCAGCGTAGGGGCGGGCTCCTACAATGAGCAGTTCTTC
>-|TRBJ1-2|TRBV4-1|-
CASSQVGTNYGYTF
TGCGCCAGCAGCCAGGTCGGGACTAACTATGGCTACACCTTC
>TRBD2|TRBJ2-5|TRBV29-1|-
CSAEPGGEAETQYF
TGCAGCGCCGAACCGGGGGGAGAAGCTGAGACCCAGTACTTC
>-|TRBJ1-3|TRBV16|few
CASITSGDTIYF
TGTGCCAGCATCACATCCGGGGACACCATATATTTT
>TRBD1|TRBJ2-3|TRBV30|-
CAWGGTGASTDTQYF
TGTGCCTGGGGGGGAACAGGGGCTAGCACAGATACGCAGTATTTT
>-|TRBJ1-1|TRBV28|once
CASSDGGEMNTEAFF
TGTGCCAGCAGTGACGGGGGGGAGATGAACACTGAAGCTTTCTTT
>TRBD2|TRBJ2-1|TRBV7-8|-
CASSPPPGLVRNEQFF
TGTGCCAGCAGTCCCCCCCCGGGACTAGTCCGCAATGAGCAGTTCTTC
>TRBD1|TRBJ1-2|TRBV29-1|-
CSVDPLQGEDTF
TGCAGCGTTGACCCTTTACAGGGGGAAGACACCTTC
>-|TRBJ2-7|TRBV9|-
CASSGTTFGEQYF
TGTGCCAGCAGCGGGACTACCTTCGGCGAGCAGTACTTC
>-|TRBJ1-2|TRBV7-2|-
CASSAYYGYTF
TGTGCCAGCAGCGCCTATTATGGCTACACCTTC
>-|TRBJ2-1|TRBV30|-
CAWSANYNEQFF
TGTGCCTGGAGTGCCAACTACAATGAGCAGTTCTTC
>-|TRBJ2-7|TRBV5-1|-
CASSPDTAYEQYF
TGCGCCAGCAGCCCTGACACAGCCTACGAGCAGTACTTC
>-|TRBJ2-3|TRBV7-9|once
CASSLITDTQYF
TGTGCCAGCAGCCTAATCACAGATACGCAGTATTTT
>-|TRBJ2-1|TRBV19|-
CASSIGEEGTRDGDEQFF
TGTGCCAGTAGTATAGGAGAAGAGGGGACACGCGATGGAGATGAGCAGTTCTTC
>-|TRBJ1-1|TRBV5-1|-
CASSPYGGEAFF
TGCGCCAGCAGCCCTTACGGGGGTGAAGCTTTCTTT
>TRBD1|TRBJ1-2|TRBV6-6|-
CASSYGDRDGYTF
TGTGCCAGCAGTTACGGGGACAGGGATGGCTACACCTTC
>-|TRBJ2-1|TRBV10-1|-
CASSEGGSYNEQFF
TGCGCCAGCAGTGAAGGAGGGTCGTACAATGAGCAGTTCTTC
>-|TRBJ1-3|TRBV19|-
CAAGATGNTIYF
TGTGCAGCGGGGGCAACTGGAAACACCATATATTTT
>-|TRBJ2-3|TRBV9|-
CASSYPGSDTQYF
TGTGCCAGCAGTTACCCCGGTTCAGATACGCAGTATTTT
>-|TRBJ2-3|TRBV9|-
CASSEWGGDTDTQYF
TGTGCCAGCTCCGAATGGGGAGGAGACACAGATACGCAGTATTTT
>-|TRBJ2-2|TRBV7-9|-
CASSLFITGELFF
TGTGCCAGCAGCTTGTTTATTACCGGGGAGCTGTTTTTT
>-|TRBJ1-1|TRBV5-4|-
CASSSDSEAFF
TGTGCCAGCAGCTCCGACAGTGAAGCTTTCTTT
>TRBD1|TRBJ1-2|TRBV2|-
CASSGPGQGKANYGYTF
TGTGCCAGCAGTGGACCGGGACAGGGAAAAGCTAACTATGGCTACACCTTC
>-|TRBJ1-2|TRBV6-6|-
CASKGGEGYGYTF
TGTGCCAGCAAGGGCGGGGAGGGCTATGGCTACACCTTC
>TRBD2|TRBJ2-7|TRBV4-2|-
CASSQDLGLGYEQYF
TGTGCCAGCAGCCAAGATCTGGGACTAGGCTACGAGCAGTACTTC
>-|TRBJ1-5|TRBV6-5|once
CASSSYNHRQPQHF
TGTGCCAGCAGTTCCTATAATCACCGTCAACCCCAGCATTTT
>-|TRBJ1-1|TRBV9|-
CASSGTRGGNTEAFF
TGTGCCAGCAGCGGTACCCGGGGAGGGAACACTGAAGCTTTCTTT
>-|TRBJ2-2|TRBV7-9|once
CASSSYTGELFF
TGTGCCAGCAGCTCCTACACCGGGGAGCTGTTTTTT
>-|TRBJ1-5|TRBV4-1|-
CASSKGANQPQHF
TGCGCCAGCAGCAAAGGGGCAAATCAGCCCCAGCATTTT
>-|TRBJ2-7|TRBV30|-
CACRTASYEQYF
TGTGCCTGCCGGACAGCCAGCTACGAGCAGTACTTC
>-|TRBJ2-2|TRBV4-1|few
CASSQIYGAGELFF
TGCGCCAGCAGCCAGATTTACGGGGCCGGGGAGCTGTTTTTT
>-|TRBJ1-1|TRBV6-1|-
CASSDGVNTEAFF
TGTGCCAGCAGTGACGGGGTCAACACTGAAGCTTTCTTT
>-|TRBJ2-7|TRBV2|-
CASSEAGSTYEQYF
TGTGCCAGCAGTGAAGCGGGCAGTACCTACGAGCAGTACTTC
>TRBD1|TRBJ2-5|TRBV10-3|-
CAISDTGGILETQYF
TGTGCCATCAGTGATACAGGGGGCATTTTGGAGACCCAGTACTTC
>-|TRBJ1-6|TRBV7-6|-
CASSLGSSYNSPLHF
TGTGCCAGCAGCTTGGGGAGCTCCTATAATTCACCCCTCCACTTT
>-|TRBJ1-5|TRBV6-5|-
CASSLGYNQPQHF
TGTGCCAGCAGCCTAGGATACAATCAGCCCCAGCATTTT
>TRBD2|TRBJ2-7|TRBV11-2|-
CASSPTSGNPYEQYF
TGTGCCAGCAGCCCAACTAGCGGGAATCCCTACGAGCAGTACTTC
>TRBD2|TRBJ2-1|TRBV9|-
CASSVAGGPGDEQFF
TGTGCCAGCAGCGTAGCGGGGGGGCCTGGAGATGAGCAGTTCTTC
>TRBD2|TRBJ2-3|TRBV2|-
CASTGTSDTDTQYF
TGTGCCAGCACCGGGACTAGCGACACAGATACGCAGTATTTT
>-|TRBJ2-5|TRBV9|-
CASSLGDWETQYF
TGTGCCAGCAGCCTGGGGGACTGGGAGACCCAGTACTTC
>-|TRBJ1-5|TRBV5-1|-
CASSFGTGPNQPQHF
TGCGCCAGCAGCTTTGGTACAGGACCTAATCAGCCCCAGCATTTT
>TRBD2|TRBJ2-5|TRBV13|-
CASSFPSGGLQETQYF
TGTGCCAGCAGCTTCCCTAGCGGGGGCCTACAAGAGACCCAGTACTTC
>-|TRBJ2-1|TRBV9|few
CASSTWGDNEQFF
TGTGCCAGCAGCACCTGGGGGGACAATGAGCAGTTCTTC
>-|TRBJ1-1|TRBV4-2|-
CASSPGGTEAFF
TGTGCCAGCAGCCCCGGGGGCACTGAAGCTTTCTTT
>TRBD2|TRBJ2-1|TRBV4-1|-
CASSHLLAGGNEQFF
TGCGCCAGCAGCCACCTACTAGCGGGAGGAAATGAGCAGTTCTTC
>TRBD1|TRBJ1-4|TRBV9|-
CASSAGQGYEKLFF
TGTGCCAGCAGCGCCGGACAGGGGTATGAAAAACTGTTTTTT
>TRBD2|TRBJ2-2|TRBV29-1|-
CSVVLAGGPNTGELFF
TGCAGCGTTGTGCTAGCGGGGGGACCTAACACCGGGGAGCTGTTTTTT
>TRBD1|TRBJ1-2|TRBV6-6|-
CASSYSPLQGNYGYTF
TGTGCCAGCAGTTACTCCCCGTTACAGGGGAACTATGGCTACACCTTC